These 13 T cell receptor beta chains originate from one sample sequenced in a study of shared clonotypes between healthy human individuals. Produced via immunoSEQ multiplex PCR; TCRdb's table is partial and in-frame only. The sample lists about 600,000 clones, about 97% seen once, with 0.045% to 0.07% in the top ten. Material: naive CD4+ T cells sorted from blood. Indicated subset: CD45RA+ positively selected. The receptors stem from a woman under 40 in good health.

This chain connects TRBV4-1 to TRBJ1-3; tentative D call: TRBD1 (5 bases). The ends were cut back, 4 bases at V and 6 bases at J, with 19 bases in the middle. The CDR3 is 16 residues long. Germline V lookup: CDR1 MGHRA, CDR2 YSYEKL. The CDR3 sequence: CASSRVTGRGENTIYF. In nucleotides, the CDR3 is TGCGCCAGCAGCCGTGTCACCGGCCGGGGGGAAAACACCATATATTTT.

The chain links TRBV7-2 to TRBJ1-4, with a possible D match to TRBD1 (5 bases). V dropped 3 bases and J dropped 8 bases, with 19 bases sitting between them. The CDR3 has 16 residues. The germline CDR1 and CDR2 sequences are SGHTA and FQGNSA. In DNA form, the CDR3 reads TGTGCCAGCAGCTTGACGGCCGGGGGGGGTTGGGAAAAACTGTTTTTT. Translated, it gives CASSLTAGGGWEKLFF.

CDR3 DNA: TGCGCCAGCAGCTTGGGGTTCGCTAGCGGAAATGGGGAGCTGTTTTTT. Amino acid sequence: CASSLGFASGNGELFF. The chain employs TRBV5-1 and TRBJ2-2; 7 nucleotides line up with TRBD2. This CDR3 region has 16 residues. V dropped 0 bases and J dropped 8; count of bases not matched to a gene: 10. Germline V gene lookup returns CDR1 SGHRS and CDR2 YFSETQ.

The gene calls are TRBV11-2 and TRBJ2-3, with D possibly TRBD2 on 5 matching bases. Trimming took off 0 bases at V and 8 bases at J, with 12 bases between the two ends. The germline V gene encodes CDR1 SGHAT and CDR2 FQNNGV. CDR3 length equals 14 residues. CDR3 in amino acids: CASSLDRSGSTQYF. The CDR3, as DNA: TGTGCCAGCAGCTTAGATCGTTCGGGGAGTACGCAGTATTTT.

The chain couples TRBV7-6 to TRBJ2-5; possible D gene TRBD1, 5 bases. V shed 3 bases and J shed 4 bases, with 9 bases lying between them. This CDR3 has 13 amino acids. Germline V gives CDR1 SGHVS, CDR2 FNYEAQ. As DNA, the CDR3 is TGTGCCAGCAGCTTCCAGGGCGGAGAGACCCAGTACTTC. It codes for CASSFQGGETQYF.

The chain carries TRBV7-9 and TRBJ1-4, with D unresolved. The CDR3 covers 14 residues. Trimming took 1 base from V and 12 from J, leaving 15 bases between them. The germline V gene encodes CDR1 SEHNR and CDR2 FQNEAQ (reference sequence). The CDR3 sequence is CASSLGFEAGELFF. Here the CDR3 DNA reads TGTGCCAGCAGCTTAGGATTTGAGGCCGGAGAACTGTTTTTT.

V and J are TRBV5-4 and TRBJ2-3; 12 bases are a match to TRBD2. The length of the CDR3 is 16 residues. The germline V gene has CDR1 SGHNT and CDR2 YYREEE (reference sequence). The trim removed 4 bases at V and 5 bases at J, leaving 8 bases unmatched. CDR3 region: CASSERLAGDIDTQYF. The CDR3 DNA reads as TGTGCCAGCAGCGAAAGACTAGCGGGAGATATAGATACGCAGTATTTT.

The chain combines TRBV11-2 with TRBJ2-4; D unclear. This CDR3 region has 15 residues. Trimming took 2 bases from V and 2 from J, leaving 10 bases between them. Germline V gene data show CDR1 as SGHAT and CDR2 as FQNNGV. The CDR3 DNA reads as TGTGCCAGCAGCTTATACGGAAGTCCCAAAAACATTCAGTACTTC. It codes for CASSLYGSPKNIQYF. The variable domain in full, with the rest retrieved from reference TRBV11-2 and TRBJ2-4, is EAGVAQSPRYKIIEKRQSVAFWCNPISGHATLYWYQQILGQGPKLLIQFQNNGVVDDSQLPKDRFSAERLKGVDSTLKIQPAKLEDSAVYLCASSLYGSPKNIQYFGAGTRLSVL.

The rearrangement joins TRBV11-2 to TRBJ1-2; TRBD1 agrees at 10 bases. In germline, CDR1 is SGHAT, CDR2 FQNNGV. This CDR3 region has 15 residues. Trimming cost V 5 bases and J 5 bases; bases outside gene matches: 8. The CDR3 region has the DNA TGTGCCAGCAGCGCAACCGGGACAGGGGTTTATGGCTACACCTTC. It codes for CASSATGTGVYGYTF.

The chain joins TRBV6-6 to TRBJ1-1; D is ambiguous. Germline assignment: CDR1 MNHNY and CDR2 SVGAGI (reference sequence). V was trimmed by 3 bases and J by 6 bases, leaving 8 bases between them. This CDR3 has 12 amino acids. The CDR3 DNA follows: TGTGCCAGCAGTTATCGGGCGCCTGAAGCTTTCTTT. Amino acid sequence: CASSYRAPEAFF.

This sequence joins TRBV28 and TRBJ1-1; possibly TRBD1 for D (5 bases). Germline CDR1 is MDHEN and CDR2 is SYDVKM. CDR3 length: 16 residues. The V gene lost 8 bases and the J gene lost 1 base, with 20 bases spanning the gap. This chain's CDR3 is CASYLLQGGRNTEAFF. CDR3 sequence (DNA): TGTGCCAGCTATTTACTCCAGGGAGGGAGGAACACTGAAGCTTTCTTT.

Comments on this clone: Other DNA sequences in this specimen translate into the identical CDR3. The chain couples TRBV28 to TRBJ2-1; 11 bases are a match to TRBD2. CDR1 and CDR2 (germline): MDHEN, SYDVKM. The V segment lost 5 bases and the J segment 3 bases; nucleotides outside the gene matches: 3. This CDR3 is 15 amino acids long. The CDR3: CASSPGTSGYNEQFF. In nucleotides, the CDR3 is TGTGCCAGCAGTCCCGGGACTAGCGGCTACAATGAGCAGTTCTTC.

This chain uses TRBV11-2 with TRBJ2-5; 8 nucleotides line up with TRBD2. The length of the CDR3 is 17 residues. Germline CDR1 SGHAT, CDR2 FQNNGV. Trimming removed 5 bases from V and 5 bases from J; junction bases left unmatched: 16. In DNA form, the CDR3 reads TGTGCCAGCAGCCACTTTCGGGGAGGGACTAGTAGGGAGACCCAGTACTTC. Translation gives CASSHFRGGTSRETQYF.